Sequencing of this T cell receptor beta chain was carried out in a study of metastatic and nonmetastatic thyroid tumors. Study as a whole: Where malignant and benign thyroid patients were concerned, repertoires were compared across blood and tumor or nodule tissue. The study's findings and limits: Malignant tumors reportedly showed significantly higher TCR beta diversity than benign nodules in both blood and tumor.

Patients had received no treatment of any kind before thyroid surgery. With 5 bases removed from V and 7 bases from J, the gap between germline ends came to 18 bases. This CDR3 comprises 15 residues. Germline V lookup: CDR1 LNHDA, CDR2 SQIVND (reference sequence). Original handling: What underpinned the distant-metastasis classifier for papillary thyroid cancer was the set of CDR3 differences across clinicopathological groups. TCRdb re-processed the PCR reads through MiXCR. The V and J calls were determined by TCRdb, not by the authors. The table has approximately 41,000 clones, approximately 28% seen once. Comments on this clone: Its antigen is still unknown.

The chain uses TRBV19 and TRBJ2-1; D perhaps matches TRBD2 (6 bases). This clonotype originated in a male donor with papillary thyroid cancer or a benign thyroid nodule (not recorded which). Some clones in this sample may be carry-over from other donors' samples. The sequenced sample was blood. This chain's CDR3 is CASSPGLAFGNEQFF. The CDR3 DNA follows: TGTGCCAGTAGTCCGGGACTCGCCTTTGGAAATGAGCAGTTCTTC. The complete variable domain, with remaining parts taken from reference TRBV19 and TRBJ2-1, reads DGGITQSPKYLFRKEGQNVTLSCEQNLNHDAMYWYRQDPGQGLRLIYYSQIVNDFQKGDIAEGYSVSREKKESFPLTVTSAQKNPTAFYLCASSPGLAFGNEQFFGPGTRLTVL.